This T cell receptor (beta chain) was sequenced in a study of human T cells and chemical hapten exposure. At the level of the study: How much TCR each sample yielded varied, mostly because pooled library volumes differed slightly.

Noted time point: patch test 2, 6 weeks after DPC sensitization. Treatment denoted: therapeutic diphenylcyclopropenone sensitization with weekly scalp DPC. This clonotype came up many times. In TCRdb, the RACE reads were re-called with MiXCR into one record per CDR3 protein. The sample includes about 40,000 distinct CDR3 sequences, 3% to 4% seen only once; the top ten take about 6.2%. J was trimmed by 0 bases and V by 6 bases; bases with no gene match: 4. CDR1 SGHRS and CDR2 YFSETQ come from the germline V gene. This CDR3 has 16 amino acids. This clonotype was sampled from a man aged 35 to 55 with alopecia areata. Some clones in this sample may be carry-over from other donors' samples. This chain joins TRBV5-1 and TRBJ2-6; 9 bases map to TRBD1. The sample was whole blood, taken in connection with sensitization to the hapten diphenylcyclopropenone (DPC). CDR3 region: CASNSGQGSGANVLTF. In DNA form, the CDR3 reads TGCGCCAGCAATTCGGGACAGGGCTCTGGGGCCAACGTCCTGACTTTC.